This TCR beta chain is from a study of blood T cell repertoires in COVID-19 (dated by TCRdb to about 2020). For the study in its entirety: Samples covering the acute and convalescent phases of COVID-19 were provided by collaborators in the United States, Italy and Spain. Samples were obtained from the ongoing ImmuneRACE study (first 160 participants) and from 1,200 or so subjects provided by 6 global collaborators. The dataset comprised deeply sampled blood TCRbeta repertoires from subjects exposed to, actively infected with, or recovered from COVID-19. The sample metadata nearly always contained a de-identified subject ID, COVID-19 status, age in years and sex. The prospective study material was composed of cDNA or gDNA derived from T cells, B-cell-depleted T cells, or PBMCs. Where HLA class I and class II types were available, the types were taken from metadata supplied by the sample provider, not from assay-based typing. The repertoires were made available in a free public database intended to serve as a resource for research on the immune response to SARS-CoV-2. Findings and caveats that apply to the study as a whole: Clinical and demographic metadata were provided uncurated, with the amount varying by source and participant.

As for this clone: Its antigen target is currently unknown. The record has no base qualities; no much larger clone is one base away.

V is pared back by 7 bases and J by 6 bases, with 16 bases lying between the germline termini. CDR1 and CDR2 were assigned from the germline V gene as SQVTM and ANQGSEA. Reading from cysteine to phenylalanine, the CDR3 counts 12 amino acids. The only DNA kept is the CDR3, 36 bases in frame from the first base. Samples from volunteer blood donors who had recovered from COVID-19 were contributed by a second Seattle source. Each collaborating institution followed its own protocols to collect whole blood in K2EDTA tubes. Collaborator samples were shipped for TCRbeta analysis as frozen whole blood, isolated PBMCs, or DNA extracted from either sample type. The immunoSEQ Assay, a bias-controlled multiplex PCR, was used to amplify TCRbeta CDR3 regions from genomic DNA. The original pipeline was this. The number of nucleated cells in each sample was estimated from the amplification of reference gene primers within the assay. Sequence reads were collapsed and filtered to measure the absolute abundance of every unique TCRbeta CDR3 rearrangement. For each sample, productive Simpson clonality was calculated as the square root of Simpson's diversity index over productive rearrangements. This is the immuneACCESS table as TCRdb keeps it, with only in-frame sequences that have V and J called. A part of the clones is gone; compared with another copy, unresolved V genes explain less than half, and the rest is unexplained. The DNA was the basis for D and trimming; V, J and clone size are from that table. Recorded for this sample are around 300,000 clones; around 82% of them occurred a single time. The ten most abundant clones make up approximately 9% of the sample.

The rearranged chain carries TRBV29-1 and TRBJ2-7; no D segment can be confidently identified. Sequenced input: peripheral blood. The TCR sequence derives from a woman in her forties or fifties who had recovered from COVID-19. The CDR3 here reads CSAREPPLEQYF. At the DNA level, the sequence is TGCAGCGCCCGAGAACCCCCCCTCGAGCAGTACTTC.